This TCR beta chain was identified during a study of shared clonotypes between healthy human individuals. Every contributor of samples was a Caucasian grown-up residing in Nashville, Tennessee. The authors loaded 200 ng DNA, about 30,000 T cell genomes, into sorted-subset replicate PCRs. Produced via immunoSEQ multiplex PCR; TCRdb's table is partial and in-frame only. The sample holds 2.3 million or so clones, more than 80% seen once. Concerning this clone: What it binds is not known.

This CDR3 is 13 amino acids long. V was cut by 8 bases and J by 9 bases, with 14 bases left in between. Germline CDR1 and CDR2: MNHNY and SVGAGI (reference sequence). Whole-study results and caveats: Among non-shared clonotypes, generation probabilities were lower than among those shared by all four donors.

The J gene is TRBJ1-6, the V gene TRBV6-6; D gene uncertain. Sequenced sample: naive CD4+ T cells from PBMCs. Specified subset: CD45RA+ positively selected. The clonotype comes from a man aged 18 to 29 in good health. Some clones in this sample may be carry-over from other donors' samples. In nucleotides, the CDR3 is TGTGCCAGCGGGGAGTCATATGGTTCACCCCTCCACTTT. Its protein product is CASGESYGSPLHF.